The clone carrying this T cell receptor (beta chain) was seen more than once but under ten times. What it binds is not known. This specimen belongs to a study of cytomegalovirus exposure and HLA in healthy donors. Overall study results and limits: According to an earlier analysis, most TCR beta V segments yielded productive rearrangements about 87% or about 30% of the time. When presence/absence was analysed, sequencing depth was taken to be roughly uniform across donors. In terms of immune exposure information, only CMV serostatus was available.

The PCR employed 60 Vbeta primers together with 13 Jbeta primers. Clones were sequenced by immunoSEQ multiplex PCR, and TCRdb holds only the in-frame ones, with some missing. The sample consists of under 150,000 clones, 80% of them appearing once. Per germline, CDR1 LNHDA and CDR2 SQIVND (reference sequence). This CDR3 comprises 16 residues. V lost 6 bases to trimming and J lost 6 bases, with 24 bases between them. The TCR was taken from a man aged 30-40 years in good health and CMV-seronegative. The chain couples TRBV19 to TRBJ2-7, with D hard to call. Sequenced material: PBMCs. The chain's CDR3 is CASRSKRGRLSGEQYF. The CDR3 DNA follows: TGTGCCAGTAGGAGTAAGAGAGGTCGCCTATCGGGCGAGCAGTACTTC.